A single sample gave rise to the 10 T cell receptor beta chains below, sequenced in a study of cytomegalovirus exposure and HLA in healthy donors. PCR amplification relied on 60 Vbeta primers (plus 13 Jbeta primers). Only in-frame clones appear in the TCRdb table, and some are missing; sequencing was by immunoSEQ multiplex PCR. Found here are some 140,000 clones, roughly 83% of them singletons; the top ten hold over 6%. The material sequenced was PBMCs. These receptors all come from a man aged 25-40 years in good health and CMV-seropositive.

This chain connects TRBV27 to TRBJ1-2; tentatively, D is TRBD1 (6 bases). Germline V gene sequence: CDR1 MNHEY, CDR2 SMNVEV (reference sequence). This CDR3 region has 13 residues. V lost 5 bases, J lost 4 bases, and 11 bases lay in between. CDR3 loop: CASSRSDSYGYTF. The CDR3 DNA reads TGTGCCAGCAGTAGATCGGACAGCTATGGCTACACCTTC.

This chain connects TRBV27 to TRBJ2-3; 9 bases fit TRBD1. Germline CDR1 and CDR2: MNHEY and SMNVEV (reference sequence). The CDR3 sequence is 14 residues long. Trimming at V came to 10 bases and at J to 2 bases, leaving 7 bases not matched to a gene. The CDR3 DNA follows: TGTGCCAACATACAGGGGGCGGACACAGATACGCAGTATTTT. It yields the protein CANIQGADTDTQYF.

This sequence joins TRBV5-1 and TRBJ2-2; 9 positions match TRBD1. The CDR3 length is 14 residues. Germline CDR1 reads SGHRS; CDR2 reads YFSETQ. The ends lost 4 bases at V and 6 bases at J; junction bases unmatched: 4. The CDR3 bases are TGCGCCAGCAGCCAAGGGACAGGGCCCGGGGAGCTGTTTTTT. Translating it yields CASSQGTGPGELFF.

V gene TRBV6-5 combines with J gene TRBJ2-7, with TRBD2 matching over 7 bases. J lost 2 bases, V lost 2 bases, and 6 bases had no gene match. The germline V gene encodes CDR1 MNHEY and CDR2 SVGAGI. The CDR3 spans 15 residues. The CDR3 loop is CASSYRGDGPYEQYF. The CDR3, as DNA: TGTGCCAGCAGTTACCGGGGGGACGGTCCCTACGAGCAGTACTTC.

The CDR3 reads CAISEKNRNTEAFF. In DNA, the CDR3 is TGTGCCATCAGTGAGAAAAACAGGAACACTGAAGCTTTCTTT. The chain is built from TRBV10-3 and TRBJ1-1; D gene unclear. CDR1 ENHRY and CDR2 SYGVKD come from the germline V gene. The CDR3 is 14 residues long. V shed 2 bases and J shed 1 base, with 8 bases lying between them.

The chain uses TRBV6-5 and TRBJ1-3; tentatively, D is TRBD1 (6 bases). The CDR3 consists of 16 residues. The ends were cut back, 0 bases at V and 0 bases at J, with 9 bases in the middle. Germline values: CDR1 MNHEY, CDR2 SVGAGI. The CDR3 reads CASSYSGGGSGNTIYF. The CDR3 nucleotides are TGTGCCAGCAGTTACTCGGGAGGGGGCTCTGGAAACACCATATATTTT.

This chain joins TRBV4-1 and TRBJ2-3; maybe TRBD1 (5 bases). The germline V and J ends were trimmed by 1 base and 0 bases, with 14 bases remaining between them. Germline V gives CDR1 MGHRA, CDR2 YSYEKL. The CDR3 consists of 17 residues. Here the CDR3 DNA reads TGCGCCAGCAGCCAAGGGGCTTGGAGACAGAGCACAGATACGCAGTATTTT. Amino acids: CASSQGAWRQSTDTQYF.

With respect to this clone: At one of its ends the junction is not consistent with the germline gene, which may arise from a read error. This chain joins TRBV5-1 and TRBJ2-5, with 7 bases lining up with TRBD1. The CDR3 extends over 17 amino acids. The germline V gene has CDR1 SGHRS and CDR2 YFSETQ. The CDR3 bases are TGCGCCAGCACCTTGGGGCACACACAGGGGTTTCGGGAGACCCAGTACTTC. Translated: CASTLGHTQGFRETQYF.

This sequence joins TRBV30 and TRBJ1-1; TRBD1 matches 9 bases. The junction had 7 bases not matched to a gene; V was cut back by 0 bases and J by 11 bases. The length of the CDR3 is 13 residues. CDR1 and CDR2 (germline): GTSNPN, SVGIG (reference sequence). CDR3 in DNA: TGTGCCTGGAGTGTACCTACAGGGGGCGATGCTTTCTTT. It translates to CAWSVPTGGDAFF.

This clone occurred a few times. This chain links TRBV29-1 with TRBJ2-5, with 7 nucleotides matching TRBD2. The CDR3 runs 14 residues. V trimming: 2 bases; J trimming: 5 bases; junction bases outside the gene matches: 8. Germline CDR1 SQVTM, CDR2 ANQGSEA. The CDR3 loop is CSVEWGGRGETQYF. The CDR3 DNA is TGCAGCGTTGAATGGGGAGGGCGCGGGGAGACCCAGTACTTC.